This T cell receptor beta chain was identified in a study of spatial heterogeneity in lung cancer. About the study: Detection consistently yielded more beta chains than alpha chains.

Stated time point: sample taken at primary tumor resection. Using its own MiXCR run on the 5' RACE reads, TCRdb lists one record per CDR3 protein. The sample shows 50,000 to 75,000 distinct CDR3 sequences, roughly 6.6% of them seen only once. The CDR3 totals 16 residues. Trimming left V 0 bases short and J 5 bases short, with 15 bases between. CDR1 and CDR2 (germline): SGHRS, YFSETQ. This TCR was recovered from a female donor with early-stage non-small cell lung cancer. V is TRBV5-1 and J is TRBJ2-1, with D uncertain. The specimen was PBMCs, collected at surgery. The CDR3 spells CASSLGAASAHNEQFF. In nucleotides, the CDR3 is TGCGCCAGCAGCTTGGGGGCAGCCTCAGCCCACAATGAGCAGTTCTTC. Using reference TRBV5-1 and TRBJ2-1 for the parts outside the CDR3, the full variable domain is KAGVTQTPRYLIKTRGQQVTLSCSPISGHRSVSWYQQTPGQGLQFLFEYFSETQRNKGNFPGRFSGRQFSNSRSEMNVSTLELGDSALYLCASSLGAASAHNEQFFGPGTRLTVL.